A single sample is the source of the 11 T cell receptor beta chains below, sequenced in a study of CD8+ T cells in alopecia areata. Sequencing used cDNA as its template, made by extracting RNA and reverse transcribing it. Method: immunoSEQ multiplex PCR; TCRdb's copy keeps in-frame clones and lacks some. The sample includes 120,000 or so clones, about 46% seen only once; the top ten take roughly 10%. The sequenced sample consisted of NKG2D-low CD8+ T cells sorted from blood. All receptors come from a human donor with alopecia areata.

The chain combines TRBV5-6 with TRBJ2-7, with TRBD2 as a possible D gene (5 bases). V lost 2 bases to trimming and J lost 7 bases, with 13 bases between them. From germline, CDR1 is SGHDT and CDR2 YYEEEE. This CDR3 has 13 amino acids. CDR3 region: CASSFGSSREQYF. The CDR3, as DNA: TGTGCCAGCAGCTTTGGGTCTAGCAGGGAGCAGTACTTC.

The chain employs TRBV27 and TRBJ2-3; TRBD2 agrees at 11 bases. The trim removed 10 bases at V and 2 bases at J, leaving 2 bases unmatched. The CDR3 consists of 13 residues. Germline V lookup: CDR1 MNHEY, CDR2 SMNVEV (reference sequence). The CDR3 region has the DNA TGTGCCACGGGACTAGCGGCCACAGATACGCAGTATTTT. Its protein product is CATGLAATDTQYF.

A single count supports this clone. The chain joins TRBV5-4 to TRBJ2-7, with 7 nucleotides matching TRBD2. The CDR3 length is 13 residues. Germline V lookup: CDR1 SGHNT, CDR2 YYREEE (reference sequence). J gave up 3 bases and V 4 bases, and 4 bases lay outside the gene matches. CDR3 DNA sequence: TGTGCCAGCAGCAAGACGGGAGGCTACGAGCAGTACTTC. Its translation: CASSKTGGYEQYF. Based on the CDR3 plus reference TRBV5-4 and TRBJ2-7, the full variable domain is ETGVTQSPTHLIKTRGQQVTLRCSSQSGHNTVSWYQQALGQGPQFIFQYYREEENGRGNFPPRFSGLQFPNYSSELNVNALELDDSALYLCASSKTGGYEQYFGPGTRLTVT.

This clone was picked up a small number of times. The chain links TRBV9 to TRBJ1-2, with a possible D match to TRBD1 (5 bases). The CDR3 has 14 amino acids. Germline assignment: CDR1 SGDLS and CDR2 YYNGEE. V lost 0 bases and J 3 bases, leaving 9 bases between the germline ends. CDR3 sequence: CASSVDGGDYGYTF. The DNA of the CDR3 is TGTGCCAGCAGCGTAGATGGGGGAGACTATGGCTACACCTTC. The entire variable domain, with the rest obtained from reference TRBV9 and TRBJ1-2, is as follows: DSGVTQTPKHLITATGQRVTLRCSPRSGDLSVYWYQQSLDQGLQFLIQYYNGEERAKGNILERFSAQQFPDLHSELNLSSLELGDSALYFCASSVDGGDYGYTFGSGTRLTVV.

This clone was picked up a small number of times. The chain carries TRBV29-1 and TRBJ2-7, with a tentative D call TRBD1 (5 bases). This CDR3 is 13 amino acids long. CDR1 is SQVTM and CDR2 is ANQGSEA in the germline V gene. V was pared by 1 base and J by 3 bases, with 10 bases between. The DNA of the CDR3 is TGCAGCGTTGAAGGGCAGGGCCACTACGAGCAGTACTTC. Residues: CSVEGQGHYEQYF.

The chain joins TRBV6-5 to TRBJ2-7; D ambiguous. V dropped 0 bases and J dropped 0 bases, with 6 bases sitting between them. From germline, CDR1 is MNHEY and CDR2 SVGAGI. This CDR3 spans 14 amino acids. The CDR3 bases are TGTGCCAGCAGTTACTCAGACGCCTCCTACGAGCAGTACTTC. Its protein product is CASSYSDASYEQYF.

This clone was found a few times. As DNA, the CDR3 is TGTGCCAGCAGCCCAGTACCGGGGGGCACTGAAGCTTTCTTT. As protein: CASSPVPGGTEAFF. The chain couples TRBV16 to TRBJ1-1, with D possibly matching TRBD1 (5 bases). The germline V and J ends were trimmed by 4 bases and 4 bases, with 13 bases remaining between them. The CDR3 spans 14 residues. The V gene's germline CDR1 is KGHSY and CDR2 FQNENV.

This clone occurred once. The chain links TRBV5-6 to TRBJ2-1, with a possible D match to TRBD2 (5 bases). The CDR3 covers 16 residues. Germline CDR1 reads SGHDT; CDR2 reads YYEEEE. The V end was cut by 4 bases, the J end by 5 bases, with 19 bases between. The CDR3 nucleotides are TGTGCCAGCAGCCCCGCCGAAGGGAGTGACGACAATGAGCAGTTCTTC. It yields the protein CASSPAEGSDDNEQFF.

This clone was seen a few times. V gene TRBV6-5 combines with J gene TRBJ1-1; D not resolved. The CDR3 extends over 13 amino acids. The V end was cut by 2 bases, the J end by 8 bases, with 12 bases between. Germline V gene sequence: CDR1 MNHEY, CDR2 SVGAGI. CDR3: CASSYPYGKEAFF. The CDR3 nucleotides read TGTGCCAGCAGTTACCCCTACGGGAAAGAAGCTTTCTTT.

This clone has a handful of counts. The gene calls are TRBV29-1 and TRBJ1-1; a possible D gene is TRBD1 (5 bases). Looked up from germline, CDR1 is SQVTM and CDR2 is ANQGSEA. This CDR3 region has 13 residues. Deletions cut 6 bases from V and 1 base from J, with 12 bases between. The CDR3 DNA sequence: TGCAGCGTCCCCCAGGGCGGGAACACTGAAGCTTTCTTT. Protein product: CSVPQGGNTEAFF. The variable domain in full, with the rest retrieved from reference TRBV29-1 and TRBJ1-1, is SAVISQKPSRDICQRGTSLTIQCQVDSQVTMMFWYRQQPGQSLTLIATANQGSEATYESGFVIDKFPISRPNLTFSTLTVSNMSPEDSSIYLCSVPQGGNTEAFFGQGTRLTVV.

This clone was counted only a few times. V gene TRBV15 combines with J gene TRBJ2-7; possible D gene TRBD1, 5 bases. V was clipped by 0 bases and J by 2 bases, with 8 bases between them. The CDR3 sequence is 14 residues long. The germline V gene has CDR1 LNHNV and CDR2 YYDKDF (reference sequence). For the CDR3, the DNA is TGTGCCACCAGCAGAGACAGGGAAGCCTACGAGCAGTACTTC. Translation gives CATSRDREAYEQYF.